Listed below are T cell receptor beta chains from one sample, sequenced in a study of CXCR3-negative and CXCR3-positive naive CD8 T cells. From its re-call of the 5' RACE reads, TCRdb lists each CDR3 protein once, without DNA. The listing records fewer than 80,000 distinct CDR3 sequences. Sequencing was carried out using naive CXCR3- CD8+ T cells from blood. The receptors stem from a human donor in good health. Some clones in this sample may be carry-over from other donors' samples. The CDR3 runs from the conserved cysteine through the conserved F or W. The order of the fields is V gene, J gene, CDR3 protein.

TRBV5-1	TRBJ2-3	CASSYSTDTQYF
TRBV27	TRBJ1-1	CASSASRGAEAFF
TRBV5-5	TRBJ2-7	CASSYSGQGHYEQYF
TRBV18	TRBJ2-7	CASSPTGDPYEQYF
TRBV10-3	TRBJ2-2	CAISESDGDLTGELFF
TRBV7-9	TRBJ1-4	CASSPNEKLFF
TRBV5-1	TRBJ1-4	CASSFARTVGDNEKLFF
TRBV28	TRBJ2-1	CASSSAHRGKVYNEQFF
TRBV29-1	TRBJ2-1	CSVASNQQLFDEQFF
TRBV7-9	TRBJ1-5	CASSSPGGSNQPQHF
TRBV5-1	TRBJ2-7	CASSLPGVDEQYF
TRBV7-2	TRBJ2-7	CASSQTGVTYEQYF
TRBV27	TRBJ1-6	CASSLSASSYNSPLHF
TRBV20-1	TRBJ2-5	CSAELRHQETQYF
TRBV29-1	TRBJ1-3	CSVATFSAGNTIYF
TRBV12-3/TRBV12-4	TRBJ1-1	CASSLRAAAPLDTEAFF
TRBV10-3	TRBJ2-7	CASRKDDSSYEQYF
TRBV20-1	TRBJ2-7	CSLPRGASYEQYF
TRBV7-3	TRBJ2-3	CASSLQGASTDTQYF
TRBV12-3/TRBV12-4	TRBJ2-4	CASSLSSPLQYF
TRBV28	TRBJ2-1	CASSLGVSYNEQFF
TRBV6-4	TRBJ1-4	CALRTPIGNPTNEKLFF
TRBV12-3/TRBV12-4	TRBJ2-2	CATPYGTGELFF
TRBV4-1	TRBJ1-1	CASSPTGVFDTEAFF
TRBV9	TRBJ2-7	CASSAIDRGPYEQYF
TRBV6-5	TRBJ2-1	CASSYGQGDNNEQFF
TRBV29-1	TRBJ2-5	CSVGKGHQETQYF
TRBV7-3	TRBJ2-1	CASSLRGQYNEQFF
TRBV3-1	TRBJ2-1	CASSQDRLPGVDNEQFF
TRBV21-1	TRBJ1-2	CASSNTGRYYGYTF
TRBV29-1	TRBJ1-5	CSPAPSNQPQHF
TRBV6-1	TRBJ2-1	CASSSGLAAYNEQFF
TRBV28	TRBJ2-7	CASSFRGPAFLEQYF
TRBV4-2	TRBJ1-4	CASSQDPPGRSEKLFF
TRBV7-9	TRBJ1-6	CASSLVAGISPLHF
TRBV27	TRBJ1-1	CASSLGGGNEAFF
TRBV28	TRBJ1-3	CASSLGRGFGNTIYF